The 26 T cell receptor beta chains reported below all come from one sample, sequenced in a study of shared clonotypes between healthy human individuals. Naive CD8 cells, CD45RO-negative and positively selected for CCR7, excluded terminally differentiated effector memory CD45RA+ cells. The method was immunoSEQ multiplex PCR; TCRdb's version includes in-frame clones alone and lacks a portion of them. The top ten clones hold more than 20% of a sample with about 680,000 clones, approximately 90% of them seen once. The material sequenced was naive CD8+ T cells sorted from blood. These receptors came from a man younger than 40 in good health.

The rearrangement links TRBV4-1 to TRBJ2-1; 10 bases fit TRBD2. CDR3 length equals 16 residues. With V trimmed by 2 bases and J by 8 bases, 9 bases remained unmatched. Germline CDR1 reads MGHRA; CDR2 reads YSYEKL. DNA of the CDR3: TGCGCCAGCAGCCAACCCCCTAGCGGGAGTGTCTATGAGCAGTTCTTC. Protein sequence: CASSQPPSGSVYEQFF.

The chain combines TRBV4-1 with TRBJ1-1; TRBD1 might be the D (6 bases). Trimming took off 3 bases at V and 4 bases at J, with 12 bases between the two ends. The length of the CDR3 is 14 residues. The V gene's germline CDR1 is MGHRA and CDR2 YSYEKL. As DNA, the CDR3 is TGCGCCAGCAGCCAGGAAGGGGGTGCCACTGAAGCTTTCTTT. Its protein is CASSQEGGATEAFF.

V usage is TRBV4-1 and J usage is TRBJ2-7; 8 positions agree with TRBD2. There are 15 residues in the CDR3. The germline V gene has CDR1 MGHRA and CDR2 YSYEKL. The trim removed 8 bases at V and 4 bases at J, leaving 13 bases unmatched. The CDR3 region is CASGGSHSGKYEQYF. The CDR3 DNA reads TGCGCCAGCGGGGGGAGTCATAGCGGGAAGTACGAGCAGTACTTC.

This sequence joins TRBV7-9 and TRBJ1-4; perhaps TRBD1 as D (5 bases). The CDR3 is 15 residues long. V dropped 5 bases and J dropped 8 bases, with 18 bases sitting between them. Germline V gene lookup returns CDR1 SEHNR and CDR2 FQNEAQ (reference sequence). CDR3 loop: CASSRWTQGEEKLFF. The DNA of the CDR3 is TGTGCCAGCAGCCGCTGGACCCAGGGAGAAGAAAAACTGTTTTTT.

The gene calls are TRBV6-6 and TRBJ2-7, with a tentative D call TRBD1 (5 bases). The CDR3 is 15 amino acids. V dropped 0 bases and J dropped 0 bases, with 9 bases sitting between them. Germline V gene lookup returns CDR1 MNHNY and CDR2 SVGAGI (reference sequence). The CDR3 DNA reads as TGTGCCAGCAGTTACTCCAGGGAAAGCTCCTACGAGCAGTACTTC. Translating gives CASSYSRESSYEQYF.

V is TRBV19 and J is TRBJ1-5; TRBD1 aligns across 7 bases. With 7 bases clipped from V and 2 bases from J, the junction kept 5 bases outside the gene matches. Germline V gene lookup returns CDR1 LNHDA and CDR2 SQIVND (reference sequence). The CDR3 has 14 amino acids. The CDR3 region has the DNA TGTGCCAGTACCCGCGACAGGGGCAATCAGCCCCAGCATTTT. Translated, it gives CASTRDRGNQPQHF.

The chain recombines TRBV9 with TRBJ2-7; no clear D gene. From germline, CDR1 is SGDLS and CDR2 YYNGEE. The ends were cut back, 4 bases at V and 7 bases at J, with 12 bases in the middle. The CDR3 consists of 12 residues. Here the CDR3 reads CASSTGEAEQYF. Written as DNA, the CDR3 is TGTGCCAGCAGCACCGGCGAGGCAGAGCAGTACTTC.

This clone has more than one count but fewer than ten. The chain combines TRBV5-4 with TRBJ2-2; D may match TRBD1 or TRBD2 (5 bases each). CDR3 size: 13 residues. Per germline, CDR1 SGHNT and CDR2 YYREEE (reference sequence). V was clipped by 7 bases and J by 3 bases, with 10 bases between them. As DNA, the CDR3 is TGTGCCAGCCGTCAGGGACACACCGGGGAGCTGTTTTTT. Protein sequence: CASRQGHTGELFF.

This chain connects TRBV27 to TRBJ2-7, with a tentative D call TRBD2 (7 bases). The V gene lost 7 bases and the J gene lost 0 bases, with 22 bases spanning the gap. Germline V CDR1 and CDR2: MNHEY, SMNVEV (reference sequence). The CDR3 consists of 17 residues. The CDR3 DNA is TGTGCCAGCAACAAAAAGGGGGGGATAGCGGTCTCCTACGAGCAGTACTTC. It yields the protein CASNKKGGIAVSYEQYF.

This clone was seen only once. The chain has TRBV11-3 and TRBJ2-1; D perhaps matches TRBD1 (5 bases). From germline, CDR1 is SGHNT and CDR2 YENEEA. The CDR3 runs 15 residues. The ends were cut back, 5 bases at V and 6 bases at J, with 17 bases in the middle. This CDR3 reads CASSLTFPRGNEQFF. For the CDR3, the DNA is TGTGCCAGCAGCCTAACATTCCCAAGGGGCAATGAGCAGTTCTTC.

This clone was found once. The rearrangement joins TRBV4-3 to TRBJ2-6; 7 bases map to TRBD1. CDR1 is LGHNA and CDR2 is YSLEER in the germline V gene. J gave up 4 bases and V 4 bases, and 4 bases lay outside the gene matches. CDR3 length equals 15 residues. Written as DNA, the CDR3 is TGCGCCAGCAGCCCCGGGACAGCCGGGGCCAACGTCCTGACTTTC. It encodes CASSPGTAGANVLTF.

V is TRBV28 and J is TRBJ1-5, with TRBD1 matching 8 bases. This CDR3 is 12 amino acids long. The junction had 5 bases not matched to a gene; V was cut back by 5 bases and J by 11 bases. Germline lookup yields CDR1 MDHEN and CDR2 SYDVKM. The CDR3 nucleotides read TGTGCCAGCAGTCCTAACAGGGGGGCCCAGCATTTT. Its translation: CASSPNRGAQHF.

This chain links TRBV27 with TRBJ2-7; the D gene is possibly TRBD2 (6 bases). The CDR3 spans 14 residues. Germline lookup yields CDR1 MNHEY and CDR2 SMNVEV (reference sequence). V dropped 1 base and J dropped 6 bases, with 13 bases sitting between them. In DNA, the CDR3 is TGTGCCAGCAGTTTATATACCGGGAGAGGCGAGCAGTACTTC. Translated: CASSLYTGRGEQYF.

This chain uses TRBV9 with TRBJ1-1; D perhaps matches TRBD1 (6 bases). Looked up from germline, CDR1 is SGDLS and CDR2 is YYNGEE. Trimming pared 2 bases from V and 0 bases from J, leaving 8 bases between. CDR3 size: 14 residues. CDR3 in amino acids: CASSVGQLNTEAFF. CDR3 nucleotides: TGTGCCAGCAGCGTCGGACAGCTGAACACTGAAGCTTTCTTT.

CDR3 coding DNA: TGTGCCAGCAGCCCCTTGGGTCCTGGGGCCCAGTACTTC. Translated: CASSPLGPGAQYF. The chain carries TRBV7-8 and TRBJ2-5; no definite D call. V lost 5 bases and J lost 9, with 16 bases in between. Looked up from germline, CDR1 is SGHVS and CDR2 is FQNEAQ. The CDR3 covers 13 residues.

This clone was observed once. The chain uses TRBV28 and TRBJ1-4; D is unresolved. V lost 2 bases, J lost 8 bases, and 12 bases lay in between. The V gene's germline CDR1 is MDHEN and CDR2 SYDVKM. The CDR3 runs to 14 residues. The CDR3 sequence is CASSLEGLREKLFF. CDR3 DNA sequence: TGTGCCAGCAGTTTAGAGGGTCTTAGGGAAAAACTGTTTTTT.

The CDR3 loop reads CASRDRDRFPAPPGELFF. CDR3 DNA sequence: TGTGCCAGCAGGGACAGAGACAGGTTCCCAGCTCCCCCCGGGGAGCTGTTTTTT. The chain uses TRBV27 and TRBJ2-2; TRBD1 might be the D (6 bases). From germline, CDR1 is MNHEY and CDR2 SMNVEV (reference sequence). The CDR3 runs to 18 residues. V dropped 6 bases and J dropped 6 bases, with 26 bases sitting between them.

The chain uses TRBV7-9 and TRBJ2-3; a weak D match, TRBD1 (6 bases). Per the germline V gene, CDR1 is SEHNR and CDR2 is FQNEAQ (reference sequence). The CDR3 is made up of 11 amino acids. V was clipped by 6 bases and J by 6 bases, with 7 bases between them. In DNA, the CDR3 is TGTGCCAGCAGAAGGGGGGATACGCAGTATTTT. It translates to CASRRGDTQYF.

The count of this clone is one. DNA for the CDR3: TGTGCCAGTAGTATACCCGGATCGACAGGGGCCACCGGGGAGCTGTTTTTT. Its protein product is CASSIPGSTGATGELFF. The chain uses TRBV19 and TRBJ2-2; 8 bases align to TRBD1. This CDR3 has 17 residues. V lost 2 bases, J lost 4 bases, and 9 bases stayed unmatched. Germline CDR1 is LNHDA and CDR2 is SQIVND (reference sequence).

The chain joins TRBV14 to TRBJ1-1; tentative D call: TRBD1 (5 bases). The CDR3 totals 15 residues. The V end was cut by 3 bases, the J end by 1 base, with 12 bases between. Per the germline V gene, CDR1 is SGHDN and CDR2 is FVKESK. As DNA, the CDR3 is TGTGCCAGCAGCCAGGGTGCCGGGGGGAACACTGAAGCTTTCTTT. It specifies CASSQGAGGNTEAFF.

This chain uses TRBV19 with TRBJ2-1, with D tentatively TRBD2 (5 bases). The CDR3 totals 13 residues. Deletions cut 8 bases from V and 0 bases from J, with 8 bases between. Germline-derived CDR1 and CDR2 are LNHDA and SQIVND (reference sequence). The DNA of the CDR3 is TGTGCCAGTGGCGGGTACTCCTACAATGAGCAGTTCTTC. Translated, it gives CASGGYSYNEQFF.

This chain joins TRBV6-5 and TRBJ2-2, with D possibly matching TRBD2 (6 bases). V lost 8 bases and J 2 bases, leaving 15 bases between the germline ends. The CDR3 length is 15 residues. Germline CDR1 reads MNHEY; CDR2 reads SVGAGI. CDR3 amino acids: CASGIGLLNTGELFF. CDR3 DNA sequence: TGTGCCAGCGGGATAGGACTATTAAACACCGGGGAGCTGTTTTTT.

J is TRBJ1-2 and V is TRBV6-5; D is unresolved. The CDR3 length is 16 residues. In germline, CDR1 is MNHEY, CDR2 SVGAGI. The ends were cut back, 0 bases at V and 0 bases at J, with 11 bases in the middle. This chain's CDR3 is CASSYSQRVSNYGYTF. The CDR3 bases are TGTGCCAGCAGTTACTCGCAGCGGGTGTCTAACTATGGCTACACCTTC.

This clone was picked up a small number of times. Other DNA sequences in this specimen translate into the identical CDR3. The gene calls are TRBV27 and TRBJ1-2, with 8 nucleotides matching TRBD1. The V gene's germline CDR1 is MNHEY and CDR2 SMNVEV (reference sequence). The ends lost 5 bases at V and 8 bases at J; junction bases unmatched: 4. The CDR3 is 12 amino acids. CDR3 in DNA: TGTGCCAGCAGTAGGACAGGGCGAGGCTACACCTTC. Translated, it gives CASSRTGRGYTF.

This chain links TRBV27 with TRBJ2-7; 10 nucleotides agree with TRBD1. The V gene end was trimmed by 0 bases and the J gene end by 4 bases; junction bases not matched to a gene: 6. Per germline, CDR1 MNHEY and CDR2 SMNVEV (reference sequence). The CDR3 sequence is 16 residues long. DNA for the CDR3: TGTGCCAGCAGTTTATCCTCCGGGACAGGGGTTTACGAGCAGTACTTC. Translation gives CASSLSSGTGVYEQYF.

As DNA, the CDR3 is TGCAGCGTTGTGCCAGGGACTTTGGAGACCCAGTACTTC. Translated: CSVVPGTLETQYF. The chain couples TRBV29-1 to TRBJ2-5; the D gene is possibly TRBD2 (6 bases). V lost 4 bases, J lost 5 bases, and 14 bases lay in between. The CDR3 sequence is 13 residues long. Germline assignment: CDR1 SQVTM and CDR2 ANQGSEA.